This T cell receptor (beta chain) originates from a study of neurological immune-mediated disorders. With 7 bases removed from V and 9 bases from J, the gap between germline ends came to 23 bases. Germline V gene data show CDR1 as SGHRS and CDR2 as YFSETQ. This CDR3 is 14 amino acids long. This clonotype has ten or more counts. Each CDR3 protein gets one entry after TCRdb re-called the 5' RACE reads with MiXCR. The data contain approximately 30,000 distinct CDR3 sequences, under 25% of them singletons. The genes are TRBV5-1 and TRBJ2-7; D possibly uses TRBD1 or TRBD2 (5 bases each). Source material: PBMCs. The sequence was collected from a woman aged 55-75 years in good health. CDR3 nucleotide sequence: TGCGCCAGCCGCCGGGACGGAATACCTCGCGGGCAGTACTTC. Translating it yields CASRRDGIPRGQYF. The full variable domain, completed using reference TRBV5-1 and TRBJ2-7, is KAGVTQTPRYLIKTRGQQVTLSCSPISGHRSVSWYQQTPGQGLQFLFEYFSETQRNKGNFPGRFSGRQFSNSRSEMNVSTLELGDSALYLCASRRDGIPRGQYFGPGTRLTVT.